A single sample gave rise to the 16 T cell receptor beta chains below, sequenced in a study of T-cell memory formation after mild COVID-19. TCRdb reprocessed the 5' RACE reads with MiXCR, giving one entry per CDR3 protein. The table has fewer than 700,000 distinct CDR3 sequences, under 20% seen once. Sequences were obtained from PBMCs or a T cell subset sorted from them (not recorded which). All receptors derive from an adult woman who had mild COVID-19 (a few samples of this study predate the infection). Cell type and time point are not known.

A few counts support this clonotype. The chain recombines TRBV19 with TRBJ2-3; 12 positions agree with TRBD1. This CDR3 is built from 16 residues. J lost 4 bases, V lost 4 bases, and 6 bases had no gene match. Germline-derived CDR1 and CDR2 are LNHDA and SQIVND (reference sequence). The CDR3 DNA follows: TGTGCCAGTAGTACCCCCGGGACAGGGGGCGCAGATACGCAGTATTTT. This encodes CASSTPGTGGADTQYF.

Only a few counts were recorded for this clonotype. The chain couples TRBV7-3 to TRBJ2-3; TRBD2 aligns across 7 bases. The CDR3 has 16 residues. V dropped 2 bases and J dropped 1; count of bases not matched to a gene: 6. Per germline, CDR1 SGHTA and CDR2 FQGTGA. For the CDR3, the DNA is TGTGCCAGCAGCTTATACGGGAGCGGGGGCACAGATACGCAGTATTTT. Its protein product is CASSLYGSGGTDTQYF.

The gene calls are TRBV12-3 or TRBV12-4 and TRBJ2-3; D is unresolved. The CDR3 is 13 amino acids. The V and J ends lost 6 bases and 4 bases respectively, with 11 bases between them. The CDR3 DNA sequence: TGTGCCAGCAGATCCTACACGGCAGATACGCAGTATTTT. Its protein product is CASRSYTADTQYF.

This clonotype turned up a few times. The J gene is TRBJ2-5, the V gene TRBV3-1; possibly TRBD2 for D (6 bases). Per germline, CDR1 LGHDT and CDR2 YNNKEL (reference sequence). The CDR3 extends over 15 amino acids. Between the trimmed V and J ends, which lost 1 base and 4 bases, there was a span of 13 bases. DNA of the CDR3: TGTGCCAGCAGCCAAGTATGGGGGGAGCGAGAGACCCAGTACTTC. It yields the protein CASSQVWGERETQYF.

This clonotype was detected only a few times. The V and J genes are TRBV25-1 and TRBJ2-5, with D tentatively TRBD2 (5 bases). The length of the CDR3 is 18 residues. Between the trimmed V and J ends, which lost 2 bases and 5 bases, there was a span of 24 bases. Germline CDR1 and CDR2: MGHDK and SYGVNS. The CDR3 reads CASSETRLTGWGDETQYF. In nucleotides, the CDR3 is TGTGCCAGCAGTGAAACCCGCCTTACGGGGTGGGGAGACGAGACCCAGTACTTC.

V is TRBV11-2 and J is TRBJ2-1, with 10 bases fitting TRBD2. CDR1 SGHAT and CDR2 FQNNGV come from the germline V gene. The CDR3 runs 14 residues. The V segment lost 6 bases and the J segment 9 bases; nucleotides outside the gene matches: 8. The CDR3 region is CASRLTSGTTEQFF. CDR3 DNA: TGTGCCAGCAGGTTAACTAGCGGGACGACTGAGCAGTTCTTC.

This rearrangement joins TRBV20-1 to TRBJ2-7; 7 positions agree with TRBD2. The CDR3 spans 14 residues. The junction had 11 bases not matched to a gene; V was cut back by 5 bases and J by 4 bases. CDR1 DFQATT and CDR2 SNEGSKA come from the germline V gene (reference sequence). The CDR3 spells CSAAGVVSRYEQYF. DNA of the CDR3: TGCAGTGCTGCGGGGGTTGTGTCCCGATACGAGCAGTACTTC.

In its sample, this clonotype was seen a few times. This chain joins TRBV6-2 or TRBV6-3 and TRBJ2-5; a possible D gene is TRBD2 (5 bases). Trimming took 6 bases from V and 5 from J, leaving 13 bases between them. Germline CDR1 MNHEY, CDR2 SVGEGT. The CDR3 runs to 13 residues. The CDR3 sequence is CASRGRIKETQYF. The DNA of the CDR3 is TGTGCCAGCAGAGGGAGAATCAAGGAGACCCAGTACTTC.

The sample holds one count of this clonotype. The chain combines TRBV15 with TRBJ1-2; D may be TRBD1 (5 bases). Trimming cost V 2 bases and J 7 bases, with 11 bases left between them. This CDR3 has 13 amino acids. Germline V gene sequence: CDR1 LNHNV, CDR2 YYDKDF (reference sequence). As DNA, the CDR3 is TGTGCCACCAGCAGAAGGGGAGGTGCTGGCTACACCTTC. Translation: CATSRRGGAGYTF.

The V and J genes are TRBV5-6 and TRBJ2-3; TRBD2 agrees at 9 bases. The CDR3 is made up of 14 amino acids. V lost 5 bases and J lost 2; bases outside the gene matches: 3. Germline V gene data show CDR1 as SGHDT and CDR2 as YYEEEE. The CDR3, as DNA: TGTGCCAGCAGGTCGGGACTAGCCACAGATACGCAGTATTTT. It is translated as CASRSGLATDTQYF.

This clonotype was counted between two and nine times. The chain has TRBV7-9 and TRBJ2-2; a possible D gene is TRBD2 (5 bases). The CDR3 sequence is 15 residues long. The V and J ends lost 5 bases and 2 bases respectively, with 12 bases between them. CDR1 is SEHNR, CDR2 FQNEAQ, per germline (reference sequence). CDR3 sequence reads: CASSPMTGNTGELFF. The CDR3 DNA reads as TGTGCCAGCAGCCCGATGACGGGAAACACCGGGGAGCTGTTTTTT.

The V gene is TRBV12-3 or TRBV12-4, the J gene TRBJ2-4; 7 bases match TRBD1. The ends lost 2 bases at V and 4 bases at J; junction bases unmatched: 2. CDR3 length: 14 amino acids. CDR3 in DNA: TGTGCCAGCAGTTTATCGGGACAGAAAAACATTCAGTACTTC. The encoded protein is CASSLSGQKNIQYF.

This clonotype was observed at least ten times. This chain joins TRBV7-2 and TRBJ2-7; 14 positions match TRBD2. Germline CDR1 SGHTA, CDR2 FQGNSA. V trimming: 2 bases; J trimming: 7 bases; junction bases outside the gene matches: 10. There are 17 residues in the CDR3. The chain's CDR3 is CASSLRGTSGGRSEQYF. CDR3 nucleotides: TGTGCCAGCAGCTTACGGGGGACTAGCGGGGGACGATCGGAGCAGTACTTC. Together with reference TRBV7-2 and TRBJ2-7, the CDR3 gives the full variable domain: GAGVSQSPSNKVTEKGKDVELRCDPISGHTALYWYRQSLGQGLEFLIYFQGNSAPDKSGLPSDRFSAERTGGSVSTLTIQRTQQEDSAVYLCASSLRGTSGGRSEQYFGPGTRLTVT.

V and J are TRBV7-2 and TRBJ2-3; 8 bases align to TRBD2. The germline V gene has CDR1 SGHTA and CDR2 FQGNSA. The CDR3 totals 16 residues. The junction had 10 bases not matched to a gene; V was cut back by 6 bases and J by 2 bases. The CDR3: CASRARAGGVTDTQYF. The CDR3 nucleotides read TGTGCCAGCAGAGCTCGGGCGGGAGGCGTCACAGATACGCAGTATTTT.

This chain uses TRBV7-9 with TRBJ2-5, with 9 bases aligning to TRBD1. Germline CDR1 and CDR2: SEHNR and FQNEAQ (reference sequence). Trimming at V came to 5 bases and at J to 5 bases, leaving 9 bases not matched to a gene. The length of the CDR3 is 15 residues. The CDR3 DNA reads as TGTGCCAGCAGCAAAACCCAGACAGGGGGGGAGACCCAGTACTTC. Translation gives CASSKTQTGGETQYF.

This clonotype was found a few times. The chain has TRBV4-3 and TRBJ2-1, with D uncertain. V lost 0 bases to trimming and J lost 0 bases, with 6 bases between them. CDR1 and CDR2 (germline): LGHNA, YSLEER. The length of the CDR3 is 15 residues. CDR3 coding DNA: TGCGCCAGCAGCCAAGATCGCATCTCCTACAATGAGCAGTTCTTC. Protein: CASSQDRISYNEQFF.